This record looks at one TCR beta chain sequence and its context. The antigen it binds to is not known. Per-nucleotide qualities are absent, and no much larger clonotype sits a single base away. This sample was included in a study of T cells after yellow fever vaccination (dated by TCRdb to between 2018 and 2020). About the full investigation: Libraries from fractions with low cell numbers were prepared with the SMART-Seq v4 Ultra Low Input RNA kit. Two healthy male donors, one aged 18 to 30 and one aged 30 to 40 years, were included in the cohort. Bulk PBMC replicates and cell subsets were isolated from blood drawn at multiple timepoints before and after both primary and secondary immunization. To follow T-cell clones before and after primary and booster YFV17D yellow fever vaccination, bulk TCR alpha and beta repertoires were sequenced over time. The paper as a whole reports these results and caveats: Because only two donors were included in the study, the extent to which the findings can be generalized is limited. After the booster, most clones that had expanded after primary vaccination were detected again (around 96% of CD4 and around 88% of CD8), suggesting broad maintenance of memory. Compared with the primary T-cell response, the secondary T-cell response was faster but weaker, reaching its peak on day 5 rather than on day 15. Computational filtering was required because FACS-sorted repertoires could contain abundant contaminating clonotypes from the bulk population. A small fraction of clonotypes appeared in both the CD4 and CD8 compartments, likely as a result of convergent recombination.

Read against the paper, the sample's treatment or condition label means: live attenuated yellow fever vaccine strain. Two biological replicates of bulk PBMCs were collected at each blood-draw timepoint. A standard Ficoll-Paque protocol was used to isolate PBMCs from peripheral blood. TriZol was used to extract RNA from bulk PBMCs, from CD4 and CD8 fractions, and from dextramer-positive and dextramer-negative fractions. The instrument was an Illumina NovaSeq 6000. TCR cDNA was made using 5'RACE template switching, a step that added a universal primer site and unique molecular identifiers. cDNA synthesis was primed from both the TCR alpha and TCR beta constant segments. Library amplification involved two PCR steps, and the second step added sample barcodes and sequencing adapters. Libraries were sequenced on Illumina HiSeq 2500 (2x100 bp) or NovaSeq (2x150 bp). On the authors' methods: Reads were demultiplexed and collapsed into UMI consensus sequences with MIGEC, and V(D)J alignment was performed with MiXCR. Using edgeR on replicate PBMC samples, clonotypes were called vaccine-responding if FDR was below 0.01 and the log2 fold change was above 5 up to day 15. CD4 or CD8 identity was assigned to each bulk clonotype according to whether the clonotype was present at higher abundance in the sequenced CD4 repertoire or the sequenced CD8 repertoire. TCRdb trimmed the raw reads at Q25, called clones with MiXCR and kept productive beta chains. Entries that share a CDR3 protein sequence are merged under the most common genes and DNA. TCRdb's processing, not the authors', yielded these V and J calls. Present in this sample are roughly 400,000 distinct CDR3 sequences, approximately 19% of which were seen just once. The ten largest make up about 18% of the sample.

Material: PBMCs, obtained before the yellow fever booster vaccination. This receptor was identified in a young man who received the YFV17D yellow fever vaccine.

The CDR3 here reads CASSLVPKDTQYF. The sequenced DNA: TGTGCCAGCAGCTTAGTGCCTAAAGATACGCAGTATTTT. This sequence uses TRBV7-2 and TRBJ2-3, with an unclear D gene assignment. V and J are truncated by 1 base and 5 bases respectively, leaving an intervening sequence of 7 bases. From the germline V gene, CDR1 is SGHTA and CDR2 is FQGNSA. Counted from cysteine to phenylalanine, this CDR3 has 13 amino acids. CDR3 DNA only is kept here, 39 bases in frame from base 1. The CDR3, completed at both ends by the reference TRBV7-2 and TRBJ2-3 genes, gives the full variable domain GAGVSQSPSNKVTEKGKDVELRCDPISGHTALYWYRQSLGQGLEFLIYFQGNSAPDKSGLPSDRFSAERTGGSVSTLTIQRTQQEDSAVYLCASSLVPKDTQYFGPGTRLTVL.